This T cell receptor (beta chain) emerged from a study of cytomegalovirus exposure and HLA in healthy donors. Germline V gene data show CDR1 as KGHSH and CDR2 as LQKENI. This CDR3 contains 13 residues. After removal of 3 bases from V and 3 bases from J, the junction contained 1 base not matched to a gene. Of note for this clone: Its antigen is as yet unknown.

Study findings and constraints: Reports described diagnosis of cytomegalovirus status by the classifier as highly specific and sensitive. Some public TCRs appeared in many individuals, while most sequences were rare.

The PCR had 60 Vbeta and 13 Jbeta primers. Clones were read by immunoSEQ multiplex PCR, and TCRdb kept only the in-frame ones, dropping some. The table shows 130,000 or so clones, with about 10% occurring only once. The clonotype comes from a woman aged 40 to 55 in good health and CMV-seropositive. The sequenced sample consisted of PBMCs. V and J are TRBV18 and TRBJ2-5; 7 nucleotides agree with TRBD2. This chain's CDR3 is CASSPGGKETQYF. CDR3 DNA: TGTGCCAGCTCACCCGGGGGGAAAGAGACCCAGTACTTC.